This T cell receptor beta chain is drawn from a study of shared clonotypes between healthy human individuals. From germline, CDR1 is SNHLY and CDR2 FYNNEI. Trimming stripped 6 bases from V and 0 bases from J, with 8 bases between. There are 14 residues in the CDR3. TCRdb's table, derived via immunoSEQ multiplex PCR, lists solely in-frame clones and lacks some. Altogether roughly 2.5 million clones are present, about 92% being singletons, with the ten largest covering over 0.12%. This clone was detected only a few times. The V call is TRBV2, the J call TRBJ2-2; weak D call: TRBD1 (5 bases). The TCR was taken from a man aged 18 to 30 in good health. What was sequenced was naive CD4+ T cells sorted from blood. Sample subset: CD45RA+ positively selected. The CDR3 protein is CASRETANTGELFF. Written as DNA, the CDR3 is TGTGCCAGCAGGGAGACAGCGAACACCGGGGAGCTGTTTTTT. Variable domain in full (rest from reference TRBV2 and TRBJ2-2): EPEVTQTPSHQVTQMGQEVILRCVPISNHLYFYWYRQILGQKVEFLVSFYNNEISEKSEIFDDQFSVERPDGSNFTLKIRSTKLEDSAMYFCASRETANTGELFFGEGSRLTVL.